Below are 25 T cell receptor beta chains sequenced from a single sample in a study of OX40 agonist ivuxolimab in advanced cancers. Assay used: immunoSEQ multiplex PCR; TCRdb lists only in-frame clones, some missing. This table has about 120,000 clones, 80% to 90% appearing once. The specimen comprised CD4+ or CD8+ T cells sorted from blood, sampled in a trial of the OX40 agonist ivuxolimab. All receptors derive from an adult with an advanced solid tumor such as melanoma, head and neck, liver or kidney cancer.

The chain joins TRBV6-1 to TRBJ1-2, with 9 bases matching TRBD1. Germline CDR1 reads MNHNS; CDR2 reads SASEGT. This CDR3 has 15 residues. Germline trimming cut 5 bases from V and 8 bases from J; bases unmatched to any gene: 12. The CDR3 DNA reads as TGTGCCAGCAGTCCCGGGACAGGGTTTGAGTACGGCTACACCTTC. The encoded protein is CASSPGTGFEYGYTF.

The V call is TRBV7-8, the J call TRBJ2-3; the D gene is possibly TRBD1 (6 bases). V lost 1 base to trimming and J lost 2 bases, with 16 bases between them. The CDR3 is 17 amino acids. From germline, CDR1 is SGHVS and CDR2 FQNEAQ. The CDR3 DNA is TGTGCCAGCAGCTTAGTTTCTTTCAGGGGCGTCACAGATACGCAGTATTTT. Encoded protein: CASSLVSFRGVTDTQYF. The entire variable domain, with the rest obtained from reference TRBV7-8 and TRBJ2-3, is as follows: GAGVSQSPRYKVAKRGQDVALRCDPISGHVSLFWYQQALGQGPEFLTYFQNEAQLDKSGLPSDRFFAERPEGSVSTLKIQRTQQEDSAVYLCASSLVSFRGVTDTQYFGPGTRLTVL.

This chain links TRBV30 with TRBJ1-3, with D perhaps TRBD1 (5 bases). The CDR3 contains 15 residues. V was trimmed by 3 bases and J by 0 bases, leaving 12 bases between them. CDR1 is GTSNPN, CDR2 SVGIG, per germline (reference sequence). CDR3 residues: CAWSVQGSSGNTIYF. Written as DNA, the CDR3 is TGTGCCTGGAGCGTGCAGGGAAGCTCTGGAAACACCATATATTTT. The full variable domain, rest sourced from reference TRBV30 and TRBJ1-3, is SQTIHQWPATLVQPVGSPLSLECTVEGTSNPNLYWYRQAAGRGLQLLFYSVGIGQISSEVPQNLSASRPQDRQFILSSKKLLLSDSGFYLCAWSVQGSSGNTIYFGEGSWLTVV.

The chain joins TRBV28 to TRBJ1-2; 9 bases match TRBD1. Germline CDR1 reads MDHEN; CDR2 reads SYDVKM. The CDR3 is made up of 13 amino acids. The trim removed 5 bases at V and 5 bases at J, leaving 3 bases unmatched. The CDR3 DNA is TGTGCCAGCAGTCAGGGACAGGGTTATGGCTACACCTTC. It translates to CASSQGQGYGYTF.

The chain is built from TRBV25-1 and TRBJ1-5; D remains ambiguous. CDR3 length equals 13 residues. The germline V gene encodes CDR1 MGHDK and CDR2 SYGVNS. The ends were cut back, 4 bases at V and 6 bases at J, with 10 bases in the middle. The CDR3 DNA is TGTGCCAGCAGTGCTGGTTCGGGTCAGCCCCAGCATTTT. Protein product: CASSAGSGQPQHF.

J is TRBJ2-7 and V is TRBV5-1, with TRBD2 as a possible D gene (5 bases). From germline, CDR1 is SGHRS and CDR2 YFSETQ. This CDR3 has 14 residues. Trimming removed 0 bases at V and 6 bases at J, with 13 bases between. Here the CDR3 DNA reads TGCGCCAGCAGCTTGGAAGACCTCCGGGGCGAGCAGTACTTC. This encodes CASSLEDLRGEQYF.

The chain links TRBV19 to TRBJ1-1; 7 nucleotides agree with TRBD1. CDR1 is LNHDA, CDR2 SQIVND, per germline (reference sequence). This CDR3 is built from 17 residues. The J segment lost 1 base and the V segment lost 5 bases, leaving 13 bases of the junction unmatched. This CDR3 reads CASSSSPDRIRNTEAFF. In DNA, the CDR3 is TGTGCCAGTAGTTCCTCCCCGGACAGGATCCGGAACACTGAAGCTTTCTTT.

CDR3 nucleotide sequence: TGTGCCAGCTCACTAACCGACTCCTACGAGCAGTACTTC. Amino acids: CASSLTDSYEQYF. The chain links TRBV18 to TRBJ2-5; D is unresolved. The closer fit of TRBJ2-7 to the DNA end suggests the J call may be wrong. This CDR3 comprises 13 residues. Germline values: CDR1 KGHSH, CDR2 LQKENI.

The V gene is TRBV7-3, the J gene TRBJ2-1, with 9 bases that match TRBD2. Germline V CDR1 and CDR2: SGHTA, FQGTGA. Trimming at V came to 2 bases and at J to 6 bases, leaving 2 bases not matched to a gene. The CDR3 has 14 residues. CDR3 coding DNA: TGTGCCAGCAGCTTAGGGACTAGCCCCAATGAGCAGTTCTTC. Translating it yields CASSLGTSPNEQFF.

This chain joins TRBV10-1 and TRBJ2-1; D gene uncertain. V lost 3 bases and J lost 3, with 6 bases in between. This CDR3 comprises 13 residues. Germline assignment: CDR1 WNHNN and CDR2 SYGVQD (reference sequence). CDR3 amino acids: CASSEKGYNEQFF. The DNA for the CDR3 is TGCGCCAGCAGTGAAAAGGGCTACAATGAGCAGTTCTTC.

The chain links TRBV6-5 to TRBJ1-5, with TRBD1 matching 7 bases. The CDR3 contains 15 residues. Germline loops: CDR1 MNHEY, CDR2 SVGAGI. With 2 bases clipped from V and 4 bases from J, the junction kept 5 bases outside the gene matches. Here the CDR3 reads CASSYDQGGNQPQHF. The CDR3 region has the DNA TGTGCCAGCAGTTACGATCAGGGGGGGAATCAGCCCCAGCATTTT.

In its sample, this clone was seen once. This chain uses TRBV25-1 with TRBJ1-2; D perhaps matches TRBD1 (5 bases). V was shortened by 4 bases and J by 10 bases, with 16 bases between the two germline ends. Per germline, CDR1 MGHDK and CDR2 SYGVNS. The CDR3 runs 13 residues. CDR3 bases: TGTGCCAGCAGTGTCGGGACCTCAAATTCCTACACCTTC. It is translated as CASSVGTSNSYTF.

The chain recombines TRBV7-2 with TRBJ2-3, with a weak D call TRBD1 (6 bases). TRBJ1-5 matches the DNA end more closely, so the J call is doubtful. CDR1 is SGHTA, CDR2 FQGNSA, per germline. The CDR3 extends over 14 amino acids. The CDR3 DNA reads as TGTGCCAGCAGCCCGAGGGGGACGACAGATACGCAGCATTTT. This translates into CASSPRGTTDTQHF.

In DNA, the CDR3 is TGTGCCACCGCTTACTCAGCGGGGGTCCTGGAGACCCAGTACTTC. Residues: CATAYSAGVLETQYF. The V gene is TRBV25-1, the J gene TRBJ2-5; 8 bases line up with TRBD2. J gave up 5 bases and V 10 bases, and 15 bases lay outside the gene matches. The CDR3 is made up of 15 amino acids. Germline V CDR1 and CDR2: MGHDK, SYGVNS.

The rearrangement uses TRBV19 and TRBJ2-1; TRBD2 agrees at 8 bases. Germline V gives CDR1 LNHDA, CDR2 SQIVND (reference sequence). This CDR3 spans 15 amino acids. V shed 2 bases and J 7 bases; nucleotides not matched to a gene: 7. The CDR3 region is CASSISGGTNNEQFF. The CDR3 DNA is TGTGCCAGTAGTATAAGCGGGGGTACCAATAATGAGCAGTTCTTC.

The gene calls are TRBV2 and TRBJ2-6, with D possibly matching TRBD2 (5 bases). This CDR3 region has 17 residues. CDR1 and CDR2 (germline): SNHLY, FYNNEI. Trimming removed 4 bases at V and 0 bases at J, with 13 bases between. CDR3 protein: CASSVAYAVSGANVLTF. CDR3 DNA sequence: TGTGCCAGCAGTGTAGCGTACGCCGTCTCTGGGGCCAACGTCCTGACTTTC.

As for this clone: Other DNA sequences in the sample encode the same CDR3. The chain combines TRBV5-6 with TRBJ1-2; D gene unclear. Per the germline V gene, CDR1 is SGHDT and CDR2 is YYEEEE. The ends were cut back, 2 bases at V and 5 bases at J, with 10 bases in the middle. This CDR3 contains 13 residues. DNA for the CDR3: TGTGCCAGCAGCTTAGCAGGCTCATATGGCTACACCTTC. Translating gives CASSLAGSYGYTF. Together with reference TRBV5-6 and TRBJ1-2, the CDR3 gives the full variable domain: DAGVTQSPTHLIKTRGQQVTLRCSPKSGHDTVSWYQQALGQGPQFIFQYYEEEERQRGNFPDRFSGHQFPNYSSELNVNALLLGDSALYLCASSLAGSYGYTFGSGTRLTVV.

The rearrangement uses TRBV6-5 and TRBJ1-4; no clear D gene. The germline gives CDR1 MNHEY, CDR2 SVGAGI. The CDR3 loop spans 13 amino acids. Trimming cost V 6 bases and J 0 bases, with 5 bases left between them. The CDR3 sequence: CASSRTTNEKLFF. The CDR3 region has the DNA TGTGCCAGCAGCCGAACAACTAATGAAAAACTGTTTTTT.

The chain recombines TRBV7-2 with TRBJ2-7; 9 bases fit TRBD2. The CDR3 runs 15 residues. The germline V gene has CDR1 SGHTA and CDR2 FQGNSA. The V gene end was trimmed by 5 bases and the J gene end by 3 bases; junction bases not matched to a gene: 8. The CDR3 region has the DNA TGTGCCAGCAGCCGTCCGGAGCGGGGGGTCTACGAGCAGTACTTC. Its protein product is CASSRPERGVYEQYF.

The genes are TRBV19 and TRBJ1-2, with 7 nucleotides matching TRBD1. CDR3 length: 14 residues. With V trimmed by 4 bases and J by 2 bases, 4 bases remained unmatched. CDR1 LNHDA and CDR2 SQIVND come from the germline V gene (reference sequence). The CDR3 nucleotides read TGTGCCAGTAGTACCCGACAGGGAAACTATGGCTACACCTTC. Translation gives CASSTRQGNYGYTF.

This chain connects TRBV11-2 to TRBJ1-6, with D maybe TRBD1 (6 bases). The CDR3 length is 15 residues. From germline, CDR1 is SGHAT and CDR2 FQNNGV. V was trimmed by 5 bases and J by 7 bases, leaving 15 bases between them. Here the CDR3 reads CASSTQGRGNSPLHF. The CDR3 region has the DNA TGTGCCAGCAGCACACAGGGCCGTGGGAATTCACCCCTCCACTTT.

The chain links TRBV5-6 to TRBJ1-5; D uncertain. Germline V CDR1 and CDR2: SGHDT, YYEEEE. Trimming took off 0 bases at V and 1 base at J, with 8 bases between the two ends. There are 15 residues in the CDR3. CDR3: CASSLGLGSNQPQHF. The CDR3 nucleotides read TGTGCCAGCAGCTTGGGGCTAGGGAGCAATCAGCCCCAGCATTTT.

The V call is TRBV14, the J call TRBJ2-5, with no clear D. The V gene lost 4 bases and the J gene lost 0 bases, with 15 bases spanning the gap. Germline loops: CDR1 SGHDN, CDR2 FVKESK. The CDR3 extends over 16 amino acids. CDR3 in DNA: TGTGCCAGCAGCCTCAGACGTCCGGCTGACCAAGAGACCCAGTACTTC. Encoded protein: CASSLRRPADQETQYF.

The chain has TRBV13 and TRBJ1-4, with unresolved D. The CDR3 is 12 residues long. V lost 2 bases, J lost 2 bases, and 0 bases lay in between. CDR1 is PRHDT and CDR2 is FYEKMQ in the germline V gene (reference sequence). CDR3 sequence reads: CASSLTNEKLFF. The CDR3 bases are TGTGCCAGCAGCTTAACTAATGAAAAACTGTTTTTT.

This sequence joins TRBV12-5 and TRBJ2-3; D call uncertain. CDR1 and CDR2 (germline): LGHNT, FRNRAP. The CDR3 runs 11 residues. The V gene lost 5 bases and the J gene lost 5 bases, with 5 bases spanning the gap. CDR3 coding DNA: TGTGCTAGTGGTGGGGTAGATACGCAGTATTTT. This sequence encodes CASGGVDTQYF.